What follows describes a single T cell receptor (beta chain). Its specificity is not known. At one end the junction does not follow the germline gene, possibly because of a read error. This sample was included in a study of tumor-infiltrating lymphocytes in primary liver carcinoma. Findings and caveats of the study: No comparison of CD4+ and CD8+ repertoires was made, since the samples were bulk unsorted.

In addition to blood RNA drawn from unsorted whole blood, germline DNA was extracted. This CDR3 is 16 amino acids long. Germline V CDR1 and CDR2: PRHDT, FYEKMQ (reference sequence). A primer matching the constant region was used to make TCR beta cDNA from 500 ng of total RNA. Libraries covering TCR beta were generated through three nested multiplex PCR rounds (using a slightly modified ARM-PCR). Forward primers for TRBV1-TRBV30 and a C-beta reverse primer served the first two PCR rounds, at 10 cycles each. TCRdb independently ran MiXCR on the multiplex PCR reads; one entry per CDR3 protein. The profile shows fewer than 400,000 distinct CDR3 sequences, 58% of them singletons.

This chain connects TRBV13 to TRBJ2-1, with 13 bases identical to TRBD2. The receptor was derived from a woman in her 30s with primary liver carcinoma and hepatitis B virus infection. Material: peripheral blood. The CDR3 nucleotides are TGTGTCAGCAGCACCGGGACTAGCGGGGCATGCAATGAGCAGTTCTTC. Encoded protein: CVSSTGTSGACNEQFF. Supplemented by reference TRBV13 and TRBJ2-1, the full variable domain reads AAGVIQSPRHLIKEKRETATLKCYPIPRHDTVYWYQQGPGQDPQFLISFYEKMQSDKGSIPDRFSAQQFSDYHSELNMSSLELGDSALYFCVSSTGTSGACNEQFFGPGTRLTVL.